These 3 T cell receptor beta chains were all obtained from the same sample, sequenced in a study of T cell responses to AZD1222 COVID-19 vaccine. Profiling relied on immunoSEQ multiplex PCR, and the TCRdb table lists in-frame clones only, not all of them. The sample lists 120,000 or so clones, about 90% occurring once. Here the sequenced sample was peripheral blood, taken on day 0 of MenACWY control vaccination. The receptors stem from an adult in good health.

The chain joins TRBV30 to TRBJ2-1; D unresolved. CDR3 length: 11 amino acids. The V end was cut by 1 base, the J end by 15 bases, with 13 bases between. The V gene's germline CDR1 is GTSNPN and CDR2 SVGIG (reference sequence). Here the CDR3 DNA reads TGTGCCTGGAGTGGGAATGGGCTCCCGTTCTTC. Its protein is CAWSGNGLPFF.

The chain is built from TRBV3-1 (or the pseudogene TRBV3-2) and TRBJ1-2; 9 bases match TRBD1. The germline V gene has CDR1 LGHDT and CDR2 YNNKEL (reference sequence). The J segment lost 7 bases and the V segment lost 1 base, leaving 7 bases of the junction unmatched. There are 15 residues in the CDR3. The CDR3 region is CASSQGQGGFGGYTF. CDR3 in DNA: TGTGCCAGCAGCCAAGGACAGGGGGGATTCGGTGGCTACACCTTC.

The rearrangement uses TRBV7-9 and TRBJ2-1, with TRBD2 matching over 10 bases. Germline V gene lookup returns CDR1 SEHNR and CDR2 FQNEAQ (reference sequence). The CDR3 sequence is 17 residues long. V was pared by 5 bases and J by 0 bases, with 7 bases of the junction left unmatched. The CDR3 DNA reads as TGTGCCAGCAGCCGGACTAGCGGAAGGAACTCCTACAATGAGCAGTTCTTC. Amino acid sequence: CASSRTSGRNSYNEQFF.